Included here is one TCR beta chain sequence, with context. What it recognizes is unknown. The source of the sample is a study of T cell responses to AZD1222 COVID-19 vaccine. Clones were read by immunoSEQ multiplex PCR, and TCRdb kept only the in-frame ones, dropping some. In the table there are around 100,000 clones, around 94% of which are singletons. J was trimmed by 1 base and V by 7 bases; bases with no gene match: 10. This CDR3 contains 16 residues. Germline V lookup: CDR1 MDHEN, CDR2 SYDVKM. Study conclusions and caveats: White British people made up most donors, females outnumbered males, and clonal diversity was possibly underestimated. Spike-specific TCRs gained breadth and depth after people received two AZD1222 doses.

The specimen was peripheral blood, collected on day 0 of AZD1222 vaccination. The origin of this receptor is an adult in good health. V usage is TRBV28 and J usage is TRBJ2-7; 10 bases map to TRBD2. In DNA form, the CDR3 reads TGTGCCAGCACCCAAGGGGGTAGCGGGAGGTCCTACGAGCAGTACTTC. This codes for CASTQGGSGRSYEQYF.